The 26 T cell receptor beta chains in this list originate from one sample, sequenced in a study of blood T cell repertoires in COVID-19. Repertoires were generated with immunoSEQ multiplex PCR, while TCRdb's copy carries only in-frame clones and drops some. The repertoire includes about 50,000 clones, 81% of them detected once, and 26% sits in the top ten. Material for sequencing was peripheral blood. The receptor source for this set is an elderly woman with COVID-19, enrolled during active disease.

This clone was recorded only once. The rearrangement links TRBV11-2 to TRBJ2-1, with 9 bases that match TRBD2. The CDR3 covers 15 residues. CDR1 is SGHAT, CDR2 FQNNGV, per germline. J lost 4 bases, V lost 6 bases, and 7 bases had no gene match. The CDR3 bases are TGTGCCAGCAGGATGGCGGGAGGGGTTTACAATGAGCAGTTCTTC. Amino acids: CASRMAGGVYNEQFF.

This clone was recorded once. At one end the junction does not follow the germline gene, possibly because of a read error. CDR3 bases: TGTGCCAGCAGCCTATCTCCTAGCGGCCTAGTCCTCTTC. This gives the protein CASSLSPSGLVLF. The rearrangement uses TRBV3-1 (or the pseudogene TRBV3-2) and TRBJ2-1; 7 nucleotides agree with TRBD2. CDR1 LGHDT and CDR2 YNNKEL come from the germline V gene (reference sequence). This CDR3 has 13 residues.

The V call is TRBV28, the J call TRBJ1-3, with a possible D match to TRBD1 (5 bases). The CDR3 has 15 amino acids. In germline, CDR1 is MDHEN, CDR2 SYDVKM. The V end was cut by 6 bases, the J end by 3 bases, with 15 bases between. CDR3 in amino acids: CASRTTGTGGNTIYF. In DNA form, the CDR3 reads TGTGCCAGCAGGACAACAGGCACGGGTGGAAACACCATATATTTT.

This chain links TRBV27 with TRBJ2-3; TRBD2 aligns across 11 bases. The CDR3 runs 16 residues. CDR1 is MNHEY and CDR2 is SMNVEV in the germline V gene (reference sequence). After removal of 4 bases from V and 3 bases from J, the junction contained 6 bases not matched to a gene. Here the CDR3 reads CASSSLAGGRTDTQYF. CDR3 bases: TGTGCCAGCAGTTCCTTAGCGGGAGGGAGGACAGATACGCAGTATTTT.

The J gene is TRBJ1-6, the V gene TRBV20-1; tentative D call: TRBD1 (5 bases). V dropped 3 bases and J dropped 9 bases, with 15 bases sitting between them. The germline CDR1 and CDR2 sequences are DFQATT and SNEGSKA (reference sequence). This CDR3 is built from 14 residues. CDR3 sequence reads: CSASAGRAFSPLHF. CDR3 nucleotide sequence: TGCAGTGCTAGTGCTGGCAGGGCCTTTTCACCCCTCCACTTT.

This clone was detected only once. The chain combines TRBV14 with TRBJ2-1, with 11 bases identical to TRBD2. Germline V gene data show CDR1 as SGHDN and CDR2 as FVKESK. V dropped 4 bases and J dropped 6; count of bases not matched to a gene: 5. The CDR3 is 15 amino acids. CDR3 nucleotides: TGTGCCAGCAGCCTCCGACTAGCGGGATCCAATGAGCAGTTCTTC. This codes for CASSLRLAGSNEQFF.

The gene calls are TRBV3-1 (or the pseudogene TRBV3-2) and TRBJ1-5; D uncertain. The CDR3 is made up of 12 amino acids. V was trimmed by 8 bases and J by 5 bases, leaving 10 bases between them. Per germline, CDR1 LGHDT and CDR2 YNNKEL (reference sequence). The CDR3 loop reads CASASGDQPQHF. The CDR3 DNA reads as TGTGCCAGCGCCTCGGGAGATCAGCCCCAGCATTTT.

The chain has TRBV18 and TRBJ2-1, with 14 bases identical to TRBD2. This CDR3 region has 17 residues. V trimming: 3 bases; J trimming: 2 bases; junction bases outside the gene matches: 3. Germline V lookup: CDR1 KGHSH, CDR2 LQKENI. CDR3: CASSPGTSGSAYNEQFF. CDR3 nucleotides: TGTGCCAGCTCACCCGGGACTAGCGGGAGCGCCTACAATGAGCAGTTCTTC.

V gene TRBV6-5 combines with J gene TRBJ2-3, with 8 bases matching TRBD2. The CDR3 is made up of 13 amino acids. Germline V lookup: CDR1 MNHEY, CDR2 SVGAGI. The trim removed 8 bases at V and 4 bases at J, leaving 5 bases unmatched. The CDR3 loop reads CASRSGSADTQYF. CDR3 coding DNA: TGTGCCAGCCGAAGCGGGAGCGCAGATACGCAGTATTTT.

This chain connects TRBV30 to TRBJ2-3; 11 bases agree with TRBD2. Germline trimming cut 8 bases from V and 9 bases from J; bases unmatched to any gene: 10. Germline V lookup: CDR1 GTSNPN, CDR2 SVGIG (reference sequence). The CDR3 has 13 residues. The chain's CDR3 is CAASGLAGQTQYF. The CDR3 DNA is TGTGCCGCCTCCGGACTAGCGGGTCAAACGCAGTATTTT.

CDR3 DNA: TGTGCCAGTAGTATTGGTCCAGGCACCGGGGAGCTGTTTTTT. This sequence encodes CASSIGPGTGELFF. This sequence joins TRBV19 and TRBJ2-2; D unresolved. CDR1 LNHDA and CDR2 SQIVND come from the germline V gene (reference sequence). The CDR3 extends over 14 amino acids. V was pared by 3 bases and J by 4 bases, with 9 bases between.

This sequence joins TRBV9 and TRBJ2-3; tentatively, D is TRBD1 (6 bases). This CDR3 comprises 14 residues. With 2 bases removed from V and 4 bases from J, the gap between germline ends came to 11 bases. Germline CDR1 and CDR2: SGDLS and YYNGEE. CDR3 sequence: CASSVTGIADTQYF. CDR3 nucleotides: TGTGCCAGCAGCGTTACAGGGATCGCAGATACGCAGTATTTT. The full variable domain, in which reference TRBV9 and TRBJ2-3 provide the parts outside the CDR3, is DSGVTQTPKHLITATGQRVTLRCSPRSGDLSVYWYQQSLDQGLQFLIQYYNGEERAKGNILERFSAQQFPDLHSELNLSSLELGDSALYFCASSVTGIADTQYFGPGTRLTVL.

The CDR3 here is CATSGQHNYEQYF. The CDR3 DNA sequence: TGTGCCACCTCCGGACAGCATAATTACGAGCAGTACTTC. The rearrangement joins TRBV6-5 to TRBJ2-7; D might be TRBD1 (6 bases). This CDR3 comprises 13 residues. Germline V gives CDR1 MNHEY, CDR2 SVGAGI. The V gene lost 10 bases and the J gene lost 4 bases, with 17 bases spanning the gap.

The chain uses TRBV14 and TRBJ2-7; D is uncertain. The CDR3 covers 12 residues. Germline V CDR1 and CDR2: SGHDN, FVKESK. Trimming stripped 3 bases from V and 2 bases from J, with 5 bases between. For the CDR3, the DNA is TGTGCCAGCAGCCACAGGACCTACGAGCAGTACTTC. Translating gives CASSHRTYEQYF. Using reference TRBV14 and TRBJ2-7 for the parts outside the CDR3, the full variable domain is EAGVTQFPSHSVIEKGQTVTLRCDPISGHDNLYWYRRVMGKEIKFLLHFVKESKQDESGMPNNRFLAERTGGTYSTLKVQPAELEDSGVYFCASSHRTYEQYFGPGTRLTVT.

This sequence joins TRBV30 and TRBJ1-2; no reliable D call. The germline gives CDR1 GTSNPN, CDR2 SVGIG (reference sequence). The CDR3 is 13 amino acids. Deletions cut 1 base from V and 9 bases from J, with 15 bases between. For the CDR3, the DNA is TGTGCCTGGAGTGCCTCCGGTCCCAATCGCTACACCTTC. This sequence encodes CAWSASGPNRYTF.

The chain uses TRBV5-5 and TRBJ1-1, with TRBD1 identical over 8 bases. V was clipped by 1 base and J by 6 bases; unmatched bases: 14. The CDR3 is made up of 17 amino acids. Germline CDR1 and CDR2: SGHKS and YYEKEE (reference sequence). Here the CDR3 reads CASSLSNQGANIAEAFF. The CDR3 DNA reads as TGTGCCAGCAGCTTGTCCAATCAGGGGGCGAATATTGCTGAAGCTTTCTTT.

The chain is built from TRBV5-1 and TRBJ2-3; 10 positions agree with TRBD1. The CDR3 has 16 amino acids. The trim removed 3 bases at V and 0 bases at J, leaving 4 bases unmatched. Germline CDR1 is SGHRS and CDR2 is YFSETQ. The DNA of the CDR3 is TGCGCCAGCAGCTCGGGACAGGGGACTAGCACAGATACGCAGTATTTT. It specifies CASSSGQGTSTDTQYF.

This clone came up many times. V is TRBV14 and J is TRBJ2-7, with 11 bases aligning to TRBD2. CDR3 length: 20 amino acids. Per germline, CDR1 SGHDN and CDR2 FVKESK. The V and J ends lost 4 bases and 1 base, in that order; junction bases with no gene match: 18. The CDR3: CASSPTGTVGLAAVSYEQYF. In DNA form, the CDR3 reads TGTGCCAGCAGCCCAACCGGGACCGTGGGACTAGCGGCTGTATCCTACGAGCAGTACTTC.

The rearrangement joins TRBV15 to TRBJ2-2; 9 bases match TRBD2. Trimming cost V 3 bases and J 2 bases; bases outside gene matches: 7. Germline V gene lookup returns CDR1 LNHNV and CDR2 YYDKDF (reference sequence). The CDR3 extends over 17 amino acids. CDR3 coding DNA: TGTGCCACCAGCAGGTTTAGGACTAGCGTTAACACCGGGGAGCTGTTTTTT. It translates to CATSRFRTSVNTGELFF.

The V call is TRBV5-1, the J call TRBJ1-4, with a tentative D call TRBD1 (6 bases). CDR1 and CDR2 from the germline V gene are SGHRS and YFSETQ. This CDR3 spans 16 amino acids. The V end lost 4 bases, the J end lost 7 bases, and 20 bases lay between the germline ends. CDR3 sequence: CASSPTKGQMGEKLFF. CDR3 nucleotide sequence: TGCGCCAGCAGCCCGACTAAAGGACAGATGGGTGAAAAACTGTTTTTT.

Written as DNA, the CDR3 is TGCGCCAGCAGTTGGGGACTAGCGGGGCTCACAGATACGCAGTATTTT. Its translation is CASSWGLAGLTDTQYF. This sequence joins TRBV10-1 and TRBJ2-3; TRBD2 matches at 13 bases. With V trimmed by 5 bases and J by 2 bases, 4 bases remained unmatched. The CDR3 consists of 16 residues. Germline V CDR1 and CDR2: WNHNN, SYGVQD (reference sequence).

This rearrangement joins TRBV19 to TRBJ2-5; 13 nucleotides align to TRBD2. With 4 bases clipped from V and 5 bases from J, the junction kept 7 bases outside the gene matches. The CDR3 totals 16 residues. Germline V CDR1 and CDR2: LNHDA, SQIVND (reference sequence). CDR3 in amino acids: CASSTTSGRAIETQYF. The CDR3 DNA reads TGTGCCAGTAGTACAACTAGCGGGAGGGCCATCGAGACCCAGTACTTC.

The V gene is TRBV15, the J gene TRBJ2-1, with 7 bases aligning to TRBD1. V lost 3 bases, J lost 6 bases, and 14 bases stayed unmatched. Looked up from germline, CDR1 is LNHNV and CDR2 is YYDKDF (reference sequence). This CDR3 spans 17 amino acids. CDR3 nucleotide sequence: TGTGCCACCAGCAGGCCTAAGGGGGCTATAGGGGGCAATGAGCAGTTCTTC. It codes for CATSRPKGAIGGNEQFF.

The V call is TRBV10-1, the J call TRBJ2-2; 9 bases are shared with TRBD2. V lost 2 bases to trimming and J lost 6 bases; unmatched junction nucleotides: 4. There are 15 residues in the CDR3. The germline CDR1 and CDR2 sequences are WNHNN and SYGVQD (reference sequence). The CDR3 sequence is CASSEGLAGSGELFF. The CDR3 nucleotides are TGCGCCAGCAGTGAGGGGCTAGCGGGATCCGGGGAGCTGTTTTTT.

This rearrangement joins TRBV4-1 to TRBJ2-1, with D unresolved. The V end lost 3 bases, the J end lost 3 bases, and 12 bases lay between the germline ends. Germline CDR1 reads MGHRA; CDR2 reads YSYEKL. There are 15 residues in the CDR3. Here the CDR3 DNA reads TGCGCCAGCAGCCAGTCCAGTCTGAACTACAATGAGCAGTTCTTC. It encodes CASSQSSLNYNEQFF.

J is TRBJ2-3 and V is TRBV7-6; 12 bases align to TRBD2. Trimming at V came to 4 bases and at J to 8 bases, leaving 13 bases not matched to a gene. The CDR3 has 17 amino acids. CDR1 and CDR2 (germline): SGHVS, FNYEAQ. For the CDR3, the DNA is TGTGCCAGCAGCTCCTTCCGACTAGCGGGAGTTCCTGGTACGCAGTATTTT. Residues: CASSSFRLAGVPGTQYF. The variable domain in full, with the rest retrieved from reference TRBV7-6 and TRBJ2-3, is GAGVSQSPRYKVTKRGQDVALRCDPISGHVSLYWYRQALGQGPEFLTYFNYEAQQDKSGLPNDRFSAERPEGSISTLTIQRTEQRDSAMYRCASSSFRLAGVPGTQYFGPGTRLTVL.